A selection of T cell receptor beta chains follows, all from one sample in a study of cytomegalovirus exposure and HLA in healthy donors. The method was immunoSEQ multiplex PCR; TCRdb's version includes in-frame clones alone and lacks a portion of them. The table includes around 50,000 clones, about 93% detected once. Sequenced material: PBMCs. Receptors originate from a woman aged 18-35 years in good health and CMV-seropositive. Both conserved end residues are part of each CDR3. The D gene is left open where the match is weak. Expanded clones get a size class; other rows say once, few or many, or leave the size out.

j_call clone_size d_call v_call cdr3_aa cdr3_nt
TRBJ2-7 . TRBD1 TRBV28 CASSFGQGYEQYF TGTGCCAGCAGTTTCGGACAGGGCTACGAGCAGTACTTC
TRBJ2-7 once TRBD2 TRBV28 CASSSRLASTYEQYF TGTGCCAGCAGTTCGAGACTAGCCAGTACCTACGAGCAGTACTTC
TRBJ2-7 . . TRBV7-9 CASSFRETPYEQYF TGTGCCAGCAGCTTCAGGGAAACTCCCTACGAGCAGTACTTC
TRBJ2-1 . . TRBV7-2 CASSLVGISWEDYNEQFF TGTGCCAGCAGCTTAGTGGGTATCTCGTGGGAGGACTACAATGAGCAGTTCTTC
TRBJ2-7 . TRBD2 TRBV7-6 CASSFRTSDEQYF TGTGCCAGCAGCTTTCGGACTAGCGACGAGCAGTACTTC
TRBJ2-5 . . TRBV9 CASSPDRWEETQYF TGTGCCAGCAGCCCCGACAGGTGGGAAGAGACCCAGTACTTC
TRBJ2-7 . TRBD2 TRBV7-2 CASSWGLAGDSYEQYF TGTGCCAGCAGCTGGGGACTAGCGGGAGATAGCTACGAGCAGTACTTC
TRBJ1-1 . . TRBV6-1 CASRGAENTEAFF TGTGCCAGCAGGGGGGCAGAAAACACTGAAGCTTTCTTT
TRBJ2-1 . TRBD2 TRBV7-9 CASSEAGGIYNEQFF TGTGCCAGCAGCGAGGCGGGAGGAATCTACAATGAGCAGTTCTTC
TRBJ1-5 . . TRBV28 CASSIQGNLNQPQHF TGTGCCAGCAGTATTCAGGGAAATCTTAATCAGCCCCAGCATTTT
TRBJ1-5 . . TRBV7-9 CASSVGSQPQHF TGTGCCAGCAGCGTGGGGAGTCAGCCCCAGCATTTT
TRBJ2-5 . . TRBV7-2 CASSPRDSRGETQYF TGTGCCAGCAGCCCCCGGGACTCCCGGGGGGAGACCCAGTACTTC
TRBJ2-1 once . TRBV9 CASSDHVRPYNEQFF TGTGCCAGCAGCGACCACGTGCGGCCCTACAATGAGCAGTTCTTC
TRBJ2-7 . . TRBV6-1 CASSELEQYF TGTGCCAGCAGTGAACTCGAGCAGTACTTC
TRBJ2-2 . . TRBV10-1 CASRPSENTGELFF TGCGCCAGCAGGCCTAGCGAGAACACCGGGGAGCTGTTTTTT
TRBJ2-7 . TRBD1 TRBV5-1 CASSQGTGVSYEQYF TGCGCCAGCAGCCAGGGGACAGGGGTCTCCTACGAGCAGTACTTC
TRBJ2-7 . . TRBV5-1 CASSLVAGAPYEQYF TGCGCCAGCAGCTTGGTTGCAGGGGCCCCCTACGAGCAGTACTTC
TRBJ2-2 . . TRBV18 CASSPEAWETGELFF TGTGCCAGCTCACCAGAAGCGTGGGAGACCGGGGAGCTGTTTTTT
TRBJ1-1 . . TRBV7-8 CASSFRQGNTEAFF TGTGCCAGCAGCTTCAGGCAGGGGAACACTGAAGCTTTCTTT
TRBJ2-1 once . TRBV25-1 CASSEDRDPRSNEQFF TGTGCCAGCAGTGAAGACCGGGATCCTCGGAGCAATGAGCAGTTCTTC
TRBJ2-7 . TRBD2 TRBV7-3 CASSLGLAYEQYF TGTGCCAGCAGCTTAGGACTAGCCTACGAGCAGTACTTC
TRBJ2-3 . . TRBV9 CASSTADTQYF TGTGCCAGCAGCACAGCTGATACGCAGTATTTT
TRBJ2-5 . TRBD2 TRBV2 CASSKRLAGENYQETQYF TGTGCCAGCAGCAAAAGGTTAGCGGGAGAGAATTACCAAGAGACCCAGTACTTC
TRBJ1-1 . . TRBV6-4 CASSANLNTEAFF TGTGCCAGCAGTGCTAACTTAAACACTGAAGCTTTCTTT